Below, 29 T cell receptor beta chains from the same sample are listed, as sequenced in a study of T cell clonality in common variable immunodeficiency (dated by TCRdb to between 2014 and 2017). Library prep was done by the immunoSEQ multiplex PCR assay. TCRdb took over this immuneACCESS table, retaining in-frame rearrangements with V and J assigned. Such tables are incomplete; in checked studies, under half of the missing clones stem from an unresolved V gene, and the remainder is unexplained. In this sample, about 32,000 clones appear, none counted once only. 3.5% to 4.5% of the sample rests with the top ten. The sample was peripheral blood mononuclear cells. Receptor source: a person aged 18 to 69 in good health.

This clone was seen many times. The read ends 3 residues early relative to the CDR3; the germline J gene fills the gap. The chain links TRBV20-1 to TRBJ2-1, with D maybe TRBD2 (5 bases). The CDR3 runs 17 residues. Per the germline V gene, CDR1 is DFQATT and CDR2 is SNEGSKA (reference sequence). V was shortened by 5 bases and J by 0 bases, with 20 bases between the two germline ends. The CDR3 sequence: CSAYSLTSSRSYNEQFF. The DNA read from the CDR3 is TGCAGTGCTTATTCTCTCACTAGTTCCCGCTCCTACAATGAG.

This clone appeared many times. The read terminates 3 residues before the CDR3 end, so the remaining end is supplied by the germline J gene. The sample holds other DNA sequences that translate to the same CDR3. The chain employs TRBV19 and TRBJ1-3; TRBD1 aligns across 9 bases. Germline CDR1 is LNHDA and CDR2 is SQIVND (reference sequence). The CDR3 has 15 amino acids. The ends lost 7 bases at V and 6 bases at J; junction bases unmatched: 10. CDR3 residues: CASTRDREFVNTIYF. The part of the CDR3 DNA that was read is TGTGCCAGTACTCGGGACAGGGAGTTCGTAAACACC.

This clone was found many times. The missing CDR3 end, 3 residues past where the read stops, is filled in from the germline J gene. The V gene is TRBV7-3, the J gene TRBJ1-1; D is undetermined. CDR3 size: 12 residues. CDR1 is SGHTA, CDR2 FQGTGA, per germline. V lost 4 bases and J lost 7, with 10 bases in between. The part of the CDR3 DNA that was read is TGTGCCAGCAGCTCCTTCCCGGGTGAA. The encoded protein is CASSSFPGE. In full, the CDR3 reads CASSSFPGEAFF.

As concerns this clone: Sequencing ends 3 residues short of the CDR3 end; the germline J gene provides the rest. The chain carries TRBV7-2 and TRBJ2-2; D is ambiguous. Germline CDR1 and CDR2: SGHTA and FQGNSA. This CDR3 is built from 13 residues. CDR3 DNA, as far as it was read: TGTGCCAGCAGCCCCCAACTCGGTTCACCG. Amino acids: CASSPQLGSP. Given in full, the CDR3 is CASSPQLGSPLFF.

This clone has at least ten counts. Read sequence stops 3 residues before the CDR3 end, and the germline J gene provides the missing end. The V and J genes are TRBV7-2 and TRBJ2-3; the D call may be TRBD1 or TRBD2 (5 bases each). Trimming removed 4 bases at V and 6 bases at J, with 11 bases between. The V gene's germline CDR1 is SGHTA and CDR2 FQGNSA. This CDR3 spans 13 amino acids. The DNA read from the CDR3 is TGTGCCAGCAGCTCCCTGAGGGGCGATACG. Translation: CASSSLRGDT. The whole CDR3 protein reads CASSSLRGDTQYF.

Remarks on this clone: The read is 3 residues too short to cover the CDR3 end, so that end is filled in from the germline J gene. The gene calls are TRBV20-1 and TRBJ2-3, with D perhaps matching TRBD2 (5 bases). This CDR3 comprises 13 residues. CDR1 DFQATT and CDR2 SNEGSKA come from the germline V gene (reference sequence). The sequenced part of the CDR3 DNA is TGCAGTGCTAGAGTCCGGGGTCAGCAGCCG. Its protein product is CSARVRGQQP. The whole CDR3 sequence reads CSARVRGQQPQYF.

This clone was found a few times. Read sequence stops 3 residues before the CDR3 end, and the germline J gene provides the missing end. V and J are TRBV19 and TRBJ2-1; 11 bases are a match to TRBD1. The CDR3 has 17 residues. Germline-derived CDR1 and CDR2 are LNHDA and SQIVND (reference sequence). The J segment lost 4 bases and the V segment lost 0 bases, leaving 5 bases of the junction unmatched. CDR3 DNA (partial): TGTGCCAGTAGTATAGATCGCGGGACAGGGGGATACAATGAG. This sequence encodes CASSIDRGTGGYNE. The CDR3 in its entirety is CASSIDRGTGGYNEQFF.

This chain's CDR3 is CASSITRAASNQPQHF. The sequenced CDR3 bases are TGTGCCAGTAGTATCACTAGGGCAGCTAGCAATCAGCCC. V and J are TRBV19 and TRBJ1-5; D remains ambiguous. The DNA ends 3 residues before the CDR3 does, and the rest of the CDR3 is filled in from the germline J gene. The germline V gene encodes CDR1 LNHDA and CDR2 SQIVND (reference sequence). This CDR3 is 16 amino acids long. With 3 bases removed from V and 0 bases from J, the gap between germline ends came to 12 bases.

Turning to this clone: Read coverage stops 3 residues before the CDR3 terminus; the germline J gene supplies the remainder. This rearrangement joins TRBV11-3 to TRBJ2-7; TRBD1 matches 10 bases. V shed 6 bases and J 0 bases; nucleotides not matched to a gene: 5. The CDR3 length is 15 residues. Germline CDR1 reads SGHNT; CDR2 reads YENEEA. The CDR3 region is CASRRGQGDSYEQYF. The DNA read from the CDR3 is TGTGCCAGCAGAAGAGGACAGGGGGACTCCTACGAG.

This clone was seen a few times. The CDR3 loop reads CASSILGTGLNDYTF. Incomplete CDR3 DNA: TGTGCCAGTAGTATTCTTGGGACAGGCCTTAATGAC. V gene TRBV19 combines with J gene TRBJ1-2; 8 bases are shared with TRBD1. The read ends 3 residues early relative to the CDR3; the germline J gene fills the gap. The CDR3 extends over 15 amino acids. Germline loops: CDR1 LNHDA, CDR2 SQIVND (reference sequence).

Ten or more counts support this clone. The CDR3 bases that were read are TGCGCCAGCAGCTCCGGGACAGGCTACGAG. The encoded protein is CASSSGTGYE. The CDR3, in full, reads CASSSGTGYEQYF. The chain combines TRBV5-1 with TRBJ2-7, with TRBD1 matching over 8 bases. The observed sequence ends 3 residues before the CDR3 terminus, with the missing tail filled in from the germline J gene. V was pared by 3 bases and J by 3 bases, with 2 bases of the junction left unmatched. The CDR3 has 13 residues. The V gene's germline CDR1 is SGHRS and CDR2 YFSETQ.

This clone was seen repeatedly, ten times or more. Sequencing ends 3 residues short of the CDR3 end; the germline J gene provides the rest. The rearrangement joins TRBV4-2 to TRBJ1-2, with D maybe TRBD1 (5 bases). The V and J ends lost 0 bases and 4 bases respectively, with 9 bases between them. The CDR3 covers 14 residues. Per germline, CDR1 LGHNA and CDR2 YNFKEQ. This chain's CDR3 is CASSQDGRAYGYTF. The DNA read from the CDR3 is TGTGCCAGCAGCCAAGACGGCAGGGCCTATGGC.

This clone was counted many times. Read sequence stops 3 residues before the CDR3 end, and the germline J gene provides the missing end. This chain links TRBV30 with TRBJ1-5, with 7 bases fitting TRBD1. The CDR3 totals 14 residues. CDR1 and CDR2 from the germline V gene are GTSNPN and SVGIG (reference sequence). V gave up 3 bases and J gave up 6 bases; unmatched junction bases: 8. CDR3 amino acids: CAWRGDSEGQPQHF. The DNA read from the CDR3 is TGTGCCTGGAGGGGGGACAGTGAGGGTCAGCCC.

Ten or more counts support this clone. The read ends 3 residues shy of where the CDR3 ends; the end is completed using the germline J gene. The V call is TRBV19, the J call TRBJ2-1; 7 positions match TRBD1. With 0 bases clipped from V and 7 bases from J, the junction kept 12 bases outside the gene matches. The CDR3 has 17 residues. Germline lookup yields CDR1 LNHDA and CDR2 SQIVND (reference sequence). The CDR3 loop is CASSIDLLTGRMNEQFF. The CDR3 DNA, read in part, is TGTGCCAGTAGTATAGATCTATTGACAGGGCGGATGAATGAG.

Many counts were recorded for this clone. The CDR3 end is not reached by the read, which stops 3 residues before it; the germline J gene fills it in. This rearrangement joins TRBV7-9 to TRBJ1-2, with D perhaps TRBD1 (6 bases). This CDR3 is 14 amino acids long. From germline, CDR1 is SEHNR and CDR2 FQNEAQ (reference sequence). The CDR3 reads CASSPPARGRGYTF. CDR3 DNA, as far as it was read: TGTGCCAGCAGCCCGCCGGCCAGGGGAAGAGGC.

This clone was seen a few times. The read stops 3 residues short of the end of the CDR3; the missing end is completed from the germline J gene. This chain connects TRBV7-8 to TRBJ1-5; D remains unclear. Deletions cut 4 bases from V and 0 bases from J, with 10 bases between. The CDR3 runs to 15 residues. The germline V gene encodes CDR1 SGHVS and CDR2 FQNEAQ. CDR3: CASSSTGYSNQPQHF. CDR3 DNA (partial): TGTGCCAGCAGCTCCACGGGGTATAGCAATCAGCCC.

This clone has ten or more counts. Read data end 3 residues before the CDR3 end; the end is taken from the germline J gene. The chain links TRBV10-1 to TRBJ2-3; TRBD1 might be the D (7 bases). V was pared by 3 bases and J by 3 bases, with 19 bases between. CDR1 WNHNN and CDR2 SYGVQD come from the germline V gene (reference sequence). This CDR3 is 17 amino acids long. Incomplete CDR3 DNA: TGCGCCAGCAGTGATTTCGGAGGGGGCGTTGGAACAGATACG. It codes for CASSDFGGGVGTDT. The whole CDR3 reads CASSDFGGGVGTDTQYF.

This clone was counted only a few times. The read ends 3 residues shy of where the CDR3 ends; the end is completed using the germline J gene. J is TRBJ2-7 and V is TRBV5-5, with D possibly matching TRBD2 (6 bases). From germline, CDR1 is SGHKS and CDR2 YYEKEE (reference sequence). Trimming left V 7 bases short and J 3 bases short, with 8 bases between. CDR3 length: 11 residues. The CDR3 protein is CASSGVYEQYF. The CDR3 DNA, read in part, is TGTGCCAGCTCGGGGGTCTACGAG.

This clone ranks as medium-sized. Read coverage stops 3 residues before the CDR3 terminus; the germline J gene supplies the remainder. This sequence joins TRBV5-1 and TRBJ2-2; 9 bases fit TRBD1. This CDR3 has 19 amino acids. Germline-derived CDR1 and CDR2 are SGHRS and YFSETQ. V shed 3 bases and J 5 bases; nucleotides not matched to a gene: 17. This CDR3 reads CASSWDRARPGRGTGELFF. Incomplete CDR3 DNA: TGCGCCAGCAGCTGGGACAGGGCACGACCCGGCCGGGGGACCGGGGAG.

In this sample, this clone turned up many times. The CDR3 extends 3 residues past the end of the read, so its final part is completed from the germline J gene. The rearrangement joins TRBV14 to TRBJ2-7; 7 bases are a match to TRBD2. CDR3 length equals 16 residues. The V segment lost 3 bases and the J segment 0 bases; nucleotides outside the gene matches: 8. From germline, CDR1 is SGHDN and CDR2 FVKESK. The covered CDR3 bases are TGTGCCAGCAGCCACCCCTCTAGCGGAGACTCCTACGAG. Its translation: CASSHPSSGDSYE. The full CDR3 protein reads CASSHPSSGDSYEQYF.

CDR3 loop: CASGTSGSPRNEQFF. Incomplete CDR3 DNA: TGTGCCAGCGGGACTAGCGGGAGTCCACGAAATGAG. The chain recombines TRBV5-4 with TRBJ2-1; 14 nucleotides align to TRBD2. The CDR3 is cut off 3 residues early in the read; its end comes from the germline J gene. With 7 bases clipped from V and 7 bases from J, the junction kept 7 bases outside the gene matches. The CDR3 totals 15 residues. CDR1 SGHNT and CDR2 YYREEE come from the germline V gene (reference sequence).

This clone was seen at least ten times. The CDR3 extends 3 residues past the end of the read, so its final part is completed from the germline J gene. This rearrangement joins TRBV13 to TRBJ2-7, with a tentative D call TRBD1 (5 bases). Trimming shortened V by 2 bases and J by 2 bases, and 10 bases separated the two germline ends. The length of the CDR3 is 14 residues. Looked up from germline, CDR1 is PRHDT and CDR2 is FYEKMQ (reference sequence). CDR3 sequence: CASSLKGFPYEQYF. Partial CDR3 DNA: TGTGCCAGCAGCTTAAAGGGGTTCCCCTACGAG.

This clone appeared a few times. The read finishes 3 residues shy of the CDR3 end, and the germline J gene is used to complete it. The chain combines TRBV7-2 with TRBJ1-3, with D unresolved. The germline V gene encodes CDR1 SGHTA and CDR2 FQGNSA. This CDR3 is 10 amino acids long. Partial CDR3 DNA: TGTGCCAGCAGCTTCAAGGCT. Its protein product is CASSFKA. The CDR3 in full is CASSFKAIYF.

The sample holds a few counts of this clone. The CDR3 end lies 3 residues beyond the end of the read and is filled in from the germline J gene. This rearrangement joins TRBV20-1 to TRBJ1-4; D is perhaps TRBD1 (5 bases). The CDR3 extends over 13 amino acids. Germline CDR1 and CDR2: DFQATT and SNEGSKA (reference sequence). CDR3 loop: CSARKDINSPLFF. CDR3 DNA (partial): TGCAGTGCTAGAAAGGACATCAATTCACCA.

This clone was detected only a few times. The missing CDR3 end, 3 residues past where the read stops, is filled in from the germline J gene. The V gene is TRBV7-9, the J gene TRBJ1-1; D is undetermined. The CDR3 extends over 13 amino acids. Trimming took 4 bases from V and 7 from J, leaving 13 bases between them. Germline CDR1 reads SEHNR; CDR2 reads FQNEAQ (reference sequence). CDR3: CASSSGVYGEAFF. The CDR3 bases that were read are TGTGCCAGCAGCTCCGGGGTGTACGGTGAA.

This clone was picked up many times. From the germline J gene comes the end of the CDR3, since the read stops 3 residues before it. The rearrangement links TRBV20-1 to TRBJ2-3, with a weak D call TRBD1 (6 bases). CDR1 is DFQATT and CDR2 is SNEGSKA in the germline V gene (reference sequence). V shed 2 bases and J shed 1 base, with 19 bases lying between them. This CDR3 is built from 17 residues. The sequenced CDR3 bases are TGCAGTGCTAGATCCACAGGGAATGGAGCTGGCACAGATACG. Translated, it gives CSARSTGNGAGTDT. The whole CDR3 reads CSARSTGNGAGTDTQYF.

This clone has only a few counts. The CDR3 goes on 3 residues after the read ends, and that part is filled in from the germline J gene. The genes are TRBV7-9 and TRBJ1-2, with D tentatively TRBD1 (5 bases). The CDR3 has 15 amino acids. The V gene lost 6 bases and the J gene lost 3 bases, with 17 bases spanning the gap. The V gene's germline CDR1 is SEHNR and CDR2 FQNEAQ (reference sequence). The sequenced part of the CDR3 DNA is TGTGCCAGCAGTCTCCCCGGGGGATCCGACTATGGC. Residues: CASSLPGGSDYG. The complete CDR3 reads CASSLPGGSDYGYTF.

This clone was recorded many times. The observed sequence ends 3 residues before the CDR3 terminus, with the missing tail filled in from the germline J gene. This chain uses TRBV18 with TRBJ2-6; 8 bases match TRBD1. The trim removed 5 bases at V and 1 base at J, leaving 7 bases unmatched. The germline V gene encodes CDR1 KGHSH and CDR2 LQKENI. The CDR3 loop spans 17 amino acids. The part of the CDR3 DNA that was read is TGTGCCAGCTCAACCGGGACAGGATTATCTGGGGCCAACGTC. Its protein is CASSTGTGLSGANV. Given in full, the CDR3 is CASSTGTGLSGANVLTF.

This clone was detected many times. The read ends 3 residues before the CDR3 terminus; that terminus is restored from the germline J gene. V and J are TRBV20-1 and TRBJ2-3; D might be TRBD1 (6 bases). CDR1 is DFQATT and CDR2 is SNEGSKA in the germline V gene (reference sequence). This CDR3 contains 13 residues. The ends were cut back, 6 bases at V and 2 bases at J, with 12 bases in the middle. The CDR3 here is CSAPQGTTDTQYF. Partial CDR3 DNA: TGCAGTGCGCCCCAGGGGACCACAGATACG.